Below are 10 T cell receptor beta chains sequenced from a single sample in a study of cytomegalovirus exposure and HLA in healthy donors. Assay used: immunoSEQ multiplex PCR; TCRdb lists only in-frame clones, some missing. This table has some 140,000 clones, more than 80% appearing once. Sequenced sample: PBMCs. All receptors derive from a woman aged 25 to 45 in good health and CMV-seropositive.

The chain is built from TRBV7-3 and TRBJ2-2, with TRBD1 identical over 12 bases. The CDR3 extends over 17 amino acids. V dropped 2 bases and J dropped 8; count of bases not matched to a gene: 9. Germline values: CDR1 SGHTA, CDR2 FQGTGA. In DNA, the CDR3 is TGTGCCAGCAGCTTAGGGCCCCGGGACAGGGGGCGAGGGGAGCTGTTTTTT. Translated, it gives CASSLGPRDRGRGELFF.

CDR3 DNA: TGTGCCAGCAGCGCGCCACATTCGGGCCAAGAGACCCAGTACTTC. Protein sequence: CASSAPHSGQETQYF. V usage is TRBV9 and J usage is TRBJ2-5; D is unresolved. The CDR3 spans 15 residues. The germline V gene encodes CDR1 SGDLS and CDR2 YYNGEE. Trimming cost V 3 bases and J 1 base, with 13 bases left between them.

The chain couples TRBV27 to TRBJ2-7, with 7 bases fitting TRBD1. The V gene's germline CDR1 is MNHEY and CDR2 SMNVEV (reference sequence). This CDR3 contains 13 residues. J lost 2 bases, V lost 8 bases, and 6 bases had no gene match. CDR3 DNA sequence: TGTGCCAGCGCCCTACAGGGGCCCTACGAGCAGTACTTC. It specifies CASALQGPYEQYF.

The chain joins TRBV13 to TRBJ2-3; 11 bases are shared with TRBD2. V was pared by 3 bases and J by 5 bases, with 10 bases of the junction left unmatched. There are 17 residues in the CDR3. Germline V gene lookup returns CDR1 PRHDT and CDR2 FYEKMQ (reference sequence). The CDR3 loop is CASSFPGSGRDGDTQYF. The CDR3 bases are TGTGCCAGCAGCTTTCCTGGTAGCGGGAGGGATGGAGATACGCAGTATTTT.

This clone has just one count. The CDR3 protein is CASSVRTGEGTDTQYF. The CDR3 DNA reads as TGTGCCAGCAGCGTCCGGACAGGGGAGGGCACAGATACGCAGTATTTT. This chain uses TRBV9 with TRBJ2-3; 9 bases agree with TRBD1. This CDR3 spans 16 amino acids. Per the germline V gene, CDR1 is SGDLS and CDR2 is YYNGEE. Trimming cost V 2 bases and J 1 base; bases outside gene matches: 5. Based on the CDR3 plus reference TRBV9 and TRBJ2-3, the full variable domain is DSGVTQTPKHLITATGQRVTLRCSPRSGDLSVYWYQQSLDQGLQFLIQYYNGEERAKGNILERFSAQQFPDLHSELNLSSLELGDSALYFCASSVRTGEGTDTQYFGPGTRLTVL.

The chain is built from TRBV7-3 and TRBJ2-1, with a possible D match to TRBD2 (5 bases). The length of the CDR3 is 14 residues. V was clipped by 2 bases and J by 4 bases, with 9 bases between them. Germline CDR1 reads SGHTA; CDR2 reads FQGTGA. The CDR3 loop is CASSLGGLYNEQFF. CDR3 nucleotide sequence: TGTGCCAGCAGCTTAGGCGGGCTATACAATGAGCAGTTCTTC.

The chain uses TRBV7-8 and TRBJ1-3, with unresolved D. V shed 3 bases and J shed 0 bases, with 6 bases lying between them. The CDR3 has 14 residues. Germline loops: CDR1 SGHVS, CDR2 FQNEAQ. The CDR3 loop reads CASSLTFSGNTIYF. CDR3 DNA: TGTGCCAGCAGCTTGACTTTCTCTGGAAACACCATATATTTT. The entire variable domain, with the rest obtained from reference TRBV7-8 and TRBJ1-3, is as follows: GAGVSQSPRYKVAKRGQDVALRCDPISGHVSLFWYQQALGQGPEFLTYFQNEAQLDKSGLPSDRFFAERPEGSVSTLKIQRTQQEDSAVYLCASSLTFSGNTIYFGEGSWLTVV.

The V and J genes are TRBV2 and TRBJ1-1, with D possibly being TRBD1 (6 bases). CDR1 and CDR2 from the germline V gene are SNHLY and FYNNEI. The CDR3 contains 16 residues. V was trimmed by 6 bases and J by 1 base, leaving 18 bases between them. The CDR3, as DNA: TGTGCCAGCAGACGGCCTCGGGACACTGGGAACACTGAAGCTTTCTTT. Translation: CASRRPRDTGNTEAFF.

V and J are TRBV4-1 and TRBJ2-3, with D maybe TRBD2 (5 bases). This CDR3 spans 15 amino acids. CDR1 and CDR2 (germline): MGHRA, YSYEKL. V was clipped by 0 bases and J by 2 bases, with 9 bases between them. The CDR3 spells CASSQDEAATDTQYF. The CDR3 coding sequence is TGCGCCAGCAGCCAAGATGAAGCGGCCACAGATACGCAGTATTTT.

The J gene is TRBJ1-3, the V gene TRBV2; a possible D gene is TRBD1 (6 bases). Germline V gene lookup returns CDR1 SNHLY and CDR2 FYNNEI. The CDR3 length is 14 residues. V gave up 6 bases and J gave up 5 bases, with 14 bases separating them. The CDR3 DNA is TGTGCCAGCAGGGGGGCAGCCGATAGAAACACCATATATTTT. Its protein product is CASRGAADRNTIYF.